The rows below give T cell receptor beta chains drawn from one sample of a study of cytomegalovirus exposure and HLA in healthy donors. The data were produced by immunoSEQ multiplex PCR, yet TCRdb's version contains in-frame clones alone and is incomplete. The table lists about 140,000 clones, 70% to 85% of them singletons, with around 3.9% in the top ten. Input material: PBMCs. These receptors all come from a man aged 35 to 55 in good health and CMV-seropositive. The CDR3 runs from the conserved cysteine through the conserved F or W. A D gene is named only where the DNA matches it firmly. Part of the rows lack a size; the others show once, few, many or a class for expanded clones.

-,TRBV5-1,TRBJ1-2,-,TGCGCCAGCAGCTTGGGTAATGGCTACACCTTC,CASSLGNGYTF
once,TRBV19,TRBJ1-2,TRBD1,TGTGCCAGTGCCCGGGACAGGGGCTATGGCTACACCTTC,CASARDRGYGYTF
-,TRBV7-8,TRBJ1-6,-,TGTGCCAGCAGCCCCAAGCCTTCACCCCTCCACTTT,CASSPKPSPLHF
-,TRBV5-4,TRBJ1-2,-,TGTGCCAGCAGCCCTGGTGGGCTTGGGGGCTACACCTTC,CASSPGGLGGYTF
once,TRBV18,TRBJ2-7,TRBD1,TGTGCCAGCTCATCCCGGGACAGGGTATCCCACGAGCAGTACTTC,CASSSRDRVSHEQYF
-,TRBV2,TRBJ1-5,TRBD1,TGTGCCAGCAGTGAATGGACAGGGGTCAATCAGCCCCAGCATTTT,CASSEWTGVNQPQHF
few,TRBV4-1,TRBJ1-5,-,TGCGCCAGCAGCCCTTGGACAGATAATCAGCCCCAGCATTTT,CASSPWTDNQPQHF
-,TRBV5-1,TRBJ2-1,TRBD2,TGCGCCAGCAGCTTGGTCAGTCTAGCGGGAGTCGATGAGCAGTTCTTC,CASSLVSLAGVDEQFF
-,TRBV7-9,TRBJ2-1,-,TGTGCCAGCAGCTTAGTGGGGCTTGAGCAGTTCTTC,CASSLVGLEQFF
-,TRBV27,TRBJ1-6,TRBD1,TGTGCCAGCAGACAGCCCTTCGCGGACAGGATGTCACCCCTCCACTTT,CASRQPFADRMSPLHF
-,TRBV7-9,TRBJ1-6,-,TGTGCCAGCAGCCCACCCCGGGGGAACACCTTGAATTCACCCCTCCACTTT,CASSPPRGNTLNSPLHF